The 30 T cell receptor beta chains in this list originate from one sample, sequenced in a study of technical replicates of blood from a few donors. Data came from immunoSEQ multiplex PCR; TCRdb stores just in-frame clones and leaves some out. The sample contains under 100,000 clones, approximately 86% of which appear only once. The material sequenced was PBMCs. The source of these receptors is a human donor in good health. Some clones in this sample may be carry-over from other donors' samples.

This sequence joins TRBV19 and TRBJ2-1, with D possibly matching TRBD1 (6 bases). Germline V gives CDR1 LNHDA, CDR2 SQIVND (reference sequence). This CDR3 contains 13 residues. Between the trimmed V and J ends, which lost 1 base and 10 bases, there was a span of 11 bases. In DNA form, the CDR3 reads TGTGCCAGTAGTATAGGGGGGCTTAGAGAGCAGTTCTTC. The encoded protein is CASSIGGLREQFF.

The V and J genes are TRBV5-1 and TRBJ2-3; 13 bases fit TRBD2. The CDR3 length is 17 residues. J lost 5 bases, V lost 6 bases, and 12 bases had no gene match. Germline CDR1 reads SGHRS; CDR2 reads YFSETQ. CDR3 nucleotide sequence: TGCGCCAGCACCAGGACTAGCGGGAGAGCCAGTGGAGATACGCAGTATTTT. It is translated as CASTRTSGRASGDTQYF. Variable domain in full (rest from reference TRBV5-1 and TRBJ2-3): KAGVTQTPRYLIKTRGQQVTLSCSPISGHRSVSWYQQTPGQGLQFLFEYFSETQRNKGNFPGRFSGRQFSNSRSEMNVSTLELGDSALYLCASTRTSGRASGDTQYFGPGTRLTVL.

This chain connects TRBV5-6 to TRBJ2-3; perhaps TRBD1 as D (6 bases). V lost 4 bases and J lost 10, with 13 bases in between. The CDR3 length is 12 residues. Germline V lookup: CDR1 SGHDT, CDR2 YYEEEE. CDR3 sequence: CASSKDSFAQYF. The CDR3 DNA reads TGTGCCAGCAGCAAGGACAGTTTTGCGCAGTATTTT.

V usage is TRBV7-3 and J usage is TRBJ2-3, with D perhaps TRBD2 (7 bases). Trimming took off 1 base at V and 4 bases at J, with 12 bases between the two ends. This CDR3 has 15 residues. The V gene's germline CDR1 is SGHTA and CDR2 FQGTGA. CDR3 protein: CASSLIGGAADTQYF. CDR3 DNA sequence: TGTGCCAGCAGCTTAATTGGGGGGGCGGCAGATACGCAGTATTTT. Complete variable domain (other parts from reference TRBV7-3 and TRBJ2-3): GAGVSQTPSNKVTEKGKYVELRCDPISGHTALYWYRQSLGQGPEFLIYFQGTGAADDSGLPNDRFFAVRPEGSVSTLKIQRTERGDSAVYLCASSLIGGAADTQYFGPGTRLTVL.

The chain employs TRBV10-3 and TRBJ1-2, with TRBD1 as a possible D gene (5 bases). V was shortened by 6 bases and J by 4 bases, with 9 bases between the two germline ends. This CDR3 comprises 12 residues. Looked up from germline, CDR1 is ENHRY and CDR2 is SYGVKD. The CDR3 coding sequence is TGTGCCATCAGCCCCGACAGCTATGGCTACACCTTC. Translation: CAISPDSYGYTF.

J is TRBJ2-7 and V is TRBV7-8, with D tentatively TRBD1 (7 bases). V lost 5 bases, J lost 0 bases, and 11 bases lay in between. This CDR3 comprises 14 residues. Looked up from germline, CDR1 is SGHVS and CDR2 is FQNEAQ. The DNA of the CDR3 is TGTGCCAGCAGCCTTCAGGGGGGCTCCTACGAGCAGTACTTC. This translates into CASSLQGGSYEQYF.

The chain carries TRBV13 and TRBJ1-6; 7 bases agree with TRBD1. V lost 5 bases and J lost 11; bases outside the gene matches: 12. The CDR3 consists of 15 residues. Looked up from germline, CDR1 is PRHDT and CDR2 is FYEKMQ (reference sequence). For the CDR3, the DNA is TGTGCCAGCAGCCTAAGCAACAGGGGAGGTCCACCCCTCCACTTT. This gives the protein CASSLSNRGGPPLHF. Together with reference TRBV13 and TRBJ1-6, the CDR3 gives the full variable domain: AAGVIQSPRHLIKEKRETATLKCYPIPRHDTVYWYQQGPGQDPQFLISFYEKMQSDKGSIPDRFSAQQFSDYHSELNMSSLELGDSALYFCASSLSNRGGPPLHFGNGTRLTVT.

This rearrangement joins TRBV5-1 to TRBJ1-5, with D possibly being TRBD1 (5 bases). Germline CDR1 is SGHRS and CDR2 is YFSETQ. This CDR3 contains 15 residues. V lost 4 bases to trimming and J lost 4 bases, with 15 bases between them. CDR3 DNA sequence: TGCGCCAGCAGCGCCCTGGGGGGGGAGAATCAGCCCCAGCATTTT. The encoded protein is CASSALGGENQPQHF.

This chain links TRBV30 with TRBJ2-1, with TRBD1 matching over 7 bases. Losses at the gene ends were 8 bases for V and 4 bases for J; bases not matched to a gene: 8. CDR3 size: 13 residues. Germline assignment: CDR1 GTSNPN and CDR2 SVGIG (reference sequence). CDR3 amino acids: CALRTGPYNEQFF. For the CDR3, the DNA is TGTGCCCTGCGGACAGGCCCTTACAATGAGCAGTTCTTC. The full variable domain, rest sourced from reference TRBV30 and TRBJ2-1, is SQTIHQWPATLVQPVGSPLSLECTVEGTSNPNLYWYRQAAGRGLQLLFYSVGIGQISSEVPQNLSASRPQDRQFILSSKKLLLSDSGFYLCALRTGPYNEQFFGPGTRLTVL.

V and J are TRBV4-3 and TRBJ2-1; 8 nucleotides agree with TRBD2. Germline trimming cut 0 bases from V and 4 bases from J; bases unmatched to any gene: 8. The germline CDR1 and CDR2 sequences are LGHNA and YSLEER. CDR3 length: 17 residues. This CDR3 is CASSQDLASGRYNEQFF. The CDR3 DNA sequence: TGCGCCAGCAGCCAAGATCTGGCTAGCGGGCGATACAATGAGCAGTTCTTC.

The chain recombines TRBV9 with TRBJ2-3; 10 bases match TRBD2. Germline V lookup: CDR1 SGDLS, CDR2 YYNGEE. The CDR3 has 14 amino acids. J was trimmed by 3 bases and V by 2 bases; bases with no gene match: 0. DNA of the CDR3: TGTGCCAGCAGCGTTAGCGGGGGGACAGATACGCAGTATTTT. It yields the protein CASSVSGGTDTQYF.

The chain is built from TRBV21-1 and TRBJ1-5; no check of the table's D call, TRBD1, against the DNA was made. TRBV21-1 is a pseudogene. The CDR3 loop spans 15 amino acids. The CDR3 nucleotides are TGTGCCAGCAGCAGAAGACAGGGTTGCAATCAGCCCCAGCATTTT. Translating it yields CASSRRQGCNQPQHF.

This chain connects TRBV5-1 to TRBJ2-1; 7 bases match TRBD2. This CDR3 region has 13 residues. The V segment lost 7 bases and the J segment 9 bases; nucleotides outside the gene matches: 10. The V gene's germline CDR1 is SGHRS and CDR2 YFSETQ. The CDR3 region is CASGRAGAGEQFF. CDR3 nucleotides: TGCGCCAGCGGCAGGGCGGGAGCGGGTGAGCAGTTCTTC.

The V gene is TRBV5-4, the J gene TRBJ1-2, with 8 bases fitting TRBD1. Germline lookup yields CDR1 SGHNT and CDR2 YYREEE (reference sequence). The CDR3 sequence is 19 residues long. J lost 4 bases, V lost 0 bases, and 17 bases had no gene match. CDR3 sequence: CASSLGFGQGANPSYGYTF. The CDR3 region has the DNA TGTGCCAGCAGCTTGGGTTTTGGGCAGGGGGCGAATCCTTCCTATGGCTACACCTTC.

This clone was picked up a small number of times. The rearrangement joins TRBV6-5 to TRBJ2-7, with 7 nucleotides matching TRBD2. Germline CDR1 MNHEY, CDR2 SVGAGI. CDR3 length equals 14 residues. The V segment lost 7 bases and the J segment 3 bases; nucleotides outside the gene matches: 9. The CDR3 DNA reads TGTGCCAGCAAGAGGTGGGCGGGGGACTACGAGCAGTACTTC. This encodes CASKRWAGDYEQYF.

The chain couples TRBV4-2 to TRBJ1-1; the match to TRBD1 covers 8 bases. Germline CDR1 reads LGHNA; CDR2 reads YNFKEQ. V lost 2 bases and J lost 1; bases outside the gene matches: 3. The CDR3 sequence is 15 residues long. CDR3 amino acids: CASSQPQGENTEAFF. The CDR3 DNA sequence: TGTGCCAGCAGCCAACCACAGGGGGAGAACACTGAAGCTTTCTTT.

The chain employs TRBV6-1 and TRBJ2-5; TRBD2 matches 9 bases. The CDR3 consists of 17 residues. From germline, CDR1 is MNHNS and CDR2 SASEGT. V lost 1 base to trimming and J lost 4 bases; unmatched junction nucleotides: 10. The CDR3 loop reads CASSEGTSVLLGETQYF. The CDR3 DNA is TGTGCCAGCAGTGAAGGGACTAGCGTTCTTCTCGGAGAGACCCAGTACTTC.

CDR3 protein: CASDSPRTSYSYEQYF. As DNA, the CDR3 is TGTGCCAGCGATAGCCCCCGGACTAGCTACTCCTACGAGCAGTACTTC. This chain links TRBV6-4 with TRBJ2-7, with 8 bases fitting TRBD2. Germline trimming cut 8 bases from V and 0 bases from J; bases unmatched to any gene: 12. Germline values: CDR1 MRHNA, CDR2 SNTAGT. The CDR3 contains 16 residues.

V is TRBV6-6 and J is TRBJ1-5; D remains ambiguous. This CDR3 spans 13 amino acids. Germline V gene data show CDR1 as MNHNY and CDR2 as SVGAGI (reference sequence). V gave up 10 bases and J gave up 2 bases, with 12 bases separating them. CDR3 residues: CATSVRGNQPQHF. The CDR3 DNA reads TGTGCCACCTCCGTTCGCGGCAATCAGCCCCAGCATTTT.

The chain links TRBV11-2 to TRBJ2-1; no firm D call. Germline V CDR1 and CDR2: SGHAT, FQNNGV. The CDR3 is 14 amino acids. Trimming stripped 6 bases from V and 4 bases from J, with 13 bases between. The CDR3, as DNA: TGTGCCAGCAGTCTACCGCAACTATACAATGAGCAGTTCTTC. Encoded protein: CASSLPQLYNEQFF.

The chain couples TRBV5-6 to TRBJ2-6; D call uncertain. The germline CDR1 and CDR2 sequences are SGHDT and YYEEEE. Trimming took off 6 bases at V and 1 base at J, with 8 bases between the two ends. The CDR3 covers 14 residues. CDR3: CASTPRSGANVLTF. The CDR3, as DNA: TGTGCCAGCACCCCCCGTTCTGGGGCCAACGTCCTGACTTTC.

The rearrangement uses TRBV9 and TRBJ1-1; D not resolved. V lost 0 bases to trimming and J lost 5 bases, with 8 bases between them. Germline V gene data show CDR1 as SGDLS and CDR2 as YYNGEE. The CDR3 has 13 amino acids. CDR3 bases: TGTGCCAGCAGCGTAGGAGTGGAGACTGAAGCTTTCTTT. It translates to CASSVGVETEAFF.

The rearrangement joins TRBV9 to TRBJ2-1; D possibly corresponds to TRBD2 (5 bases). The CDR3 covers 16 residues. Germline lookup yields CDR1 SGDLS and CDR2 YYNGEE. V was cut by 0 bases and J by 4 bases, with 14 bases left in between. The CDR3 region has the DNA TGTGCCAGCAGCGTAGGTGCGGGCCCCAAATACAATGAGCAGTTCTTC. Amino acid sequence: CASSVGAGPKYNEQFF.

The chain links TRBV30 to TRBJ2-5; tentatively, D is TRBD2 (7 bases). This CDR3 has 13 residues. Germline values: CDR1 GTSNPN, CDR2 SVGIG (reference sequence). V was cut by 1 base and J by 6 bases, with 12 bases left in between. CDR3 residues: CAWSEGDYQTQYF. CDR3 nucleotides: TGTGCCTGGAGTGAGGGGGACTACCAGACCCAGTACTTC.

CDR3 amino acids: CASSLVAQASPLHF. CDR3 sequence (DNA): TGTGCCAGCAGCTTAGTAGCCCAAGCTTCACCCCTCCACTTT. This rearrangement joins TRBV7-9 to TRBJ1-6; D ambiguous. The V gene's germline CDR1 is SEHNR and CDR2 FQNEAQ (reference sequence). The V end was cut by 1 base, the J end by 9 bases, with 10 bases between. This CDR3 is 14 amino acids long.

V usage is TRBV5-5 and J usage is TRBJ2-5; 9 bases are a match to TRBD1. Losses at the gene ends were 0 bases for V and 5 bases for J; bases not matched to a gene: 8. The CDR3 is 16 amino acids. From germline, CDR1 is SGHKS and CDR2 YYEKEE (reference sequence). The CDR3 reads CASSLGLQGARETQYF. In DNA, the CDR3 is TGTGCCAGCAGCTTGGGGCTACAGGGGGCGCGGGAGACCCAGTACTTC. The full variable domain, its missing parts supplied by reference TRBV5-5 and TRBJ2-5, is DAGVTQSPTHLIKTRGQQVTLRCSPISGHKSVSWYQQVLGQGPQFIFQYYEKEERGRGNFPDRFSARQFPNYSSELNVNALLLGDSALYLCASSLGLQGARETQYFGPGTRLLVL.

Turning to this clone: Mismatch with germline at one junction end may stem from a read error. The CDR3 here is CASSDSTSGGTDTQYF. In DNA form, the CDR3 reads TGTGCCAGCAGTGACTCAACTAGCGGGGGAACAGATACGCAGTATTTT. V and J are TRBV6-6 and TRBJ2-3, with 11 bases matching TRBD2. The germline V gene encodes CDR1 MNHNY and CDR2 SVGAGI (reference sequence). The CDR3 runs to 16 residues.

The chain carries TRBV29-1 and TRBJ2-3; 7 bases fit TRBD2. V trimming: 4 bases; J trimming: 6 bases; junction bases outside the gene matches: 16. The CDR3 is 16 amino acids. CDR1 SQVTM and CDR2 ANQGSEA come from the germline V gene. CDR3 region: CSVGPSRRGLRDTQYF. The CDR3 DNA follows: TGCAGCGTTGGCCCTTCGCGGCGGGGGTTACGGGATACGCAGTATTTT.

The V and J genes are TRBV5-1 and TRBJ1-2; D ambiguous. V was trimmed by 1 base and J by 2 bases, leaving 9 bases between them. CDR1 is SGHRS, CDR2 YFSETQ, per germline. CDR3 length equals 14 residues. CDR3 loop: CASSLSGGNYGYTF. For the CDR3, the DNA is TGCGCCAGCAGCTTGTCTGGCGGAAACTATGGCTACACCTTC.

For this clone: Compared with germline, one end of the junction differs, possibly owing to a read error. The CDR3 DNA reads TGTGCCGGCAGCTTGGCCGGCAGGGGGCGCGTAGGCTACACCTTC. Translating gives CAGSLAGRGRVGYTF. This chain joins TRBV5-6 and TRBJ1-2, with TRBD1 matching 8 bases. The CDR3 covers 15 residues. From germline, CDR1 is SGHDT and CDR2 YYEEEE.